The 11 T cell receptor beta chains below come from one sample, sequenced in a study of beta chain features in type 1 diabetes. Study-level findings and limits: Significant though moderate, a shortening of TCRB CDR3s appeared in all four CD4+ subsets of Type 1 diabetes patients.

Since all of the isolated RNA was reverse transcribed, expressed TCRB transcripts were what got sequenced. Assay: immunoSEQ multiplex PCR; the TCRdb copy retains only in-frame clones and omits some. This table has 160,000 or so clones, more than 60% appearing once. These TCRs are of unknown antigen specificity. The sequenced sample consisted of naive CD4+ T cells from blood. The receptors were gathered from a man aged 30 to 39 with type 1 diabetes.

The CDR3 loop reads CASSRRVAGERGETQYF. CDR3 nucleotide sequence: TGTGCCAGCAGCCGACGGGTAGCGGGGGAGCGTGGAGAGACCCAGTACTTC. J is TRBJ2-5 and V is TRBV7-2, with TRBD2 matching over 9 bases. The junction had 14 bases not matched to a gene; V was cut back by 5 bases and J by 4 bases. The CDR3 consists of 17 residues. In germline, CDR1 is SGHTA, CDR2 FQGNSA.

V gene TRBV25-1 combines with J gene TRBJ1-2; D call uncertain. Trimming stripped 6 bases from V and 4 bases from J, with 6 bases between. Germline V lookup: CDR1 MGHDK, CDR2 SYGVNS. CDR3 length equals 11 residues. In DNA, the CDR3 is TGTGCCAGCAGCCTTTTCTATGGCTACACCTTC. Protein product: CASSLFYGYTF.

The CDR3 DNA reads TGTGCCATCAGTAGGACAGGGCCTAACTATGGCTACACCTTC. Amino acids: CAISRTGPNYGYTF. The chain couples TRBV10-3 to TRBJ1-2; 8 nucleotides agree with TRBD1. The CDR3 spans 14 residues. CDR1 and CDR2 (germline): ENHRY, SYGVKD. V shed 5 bases, J shed 0 bases, and the junction held 2 bases outside the gene matches.

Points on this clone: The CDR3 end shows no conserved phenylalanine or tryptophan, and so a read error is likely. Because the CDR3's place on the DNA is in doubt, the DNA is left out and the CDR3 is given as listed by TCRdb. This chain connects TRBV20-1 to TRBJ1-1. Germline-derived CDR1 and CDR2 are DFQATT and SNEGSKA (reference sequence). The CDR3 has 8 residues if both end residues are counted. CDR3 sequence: CSASPGLS.

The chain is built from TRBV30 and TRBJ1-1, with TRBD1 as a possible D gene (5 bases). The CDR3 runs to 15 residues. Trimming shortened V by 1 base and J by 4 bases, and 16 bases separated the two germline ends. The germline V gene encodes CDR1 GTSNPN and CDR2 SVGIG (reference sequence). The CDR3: CAWSDGAGTSTEAFF. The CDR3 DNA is TGTGCCTGGAGTGACGGGGCAGGGACGAGCACTGAAGCTTTCTTT. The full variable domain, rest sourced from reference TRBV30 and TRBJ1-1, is SQTIHQWPATLVQPVGSPLSLECTVEGTSNPNLYWYRQAAGRGLQLLFYSVGIGQISSEVPQNLSASRPQDRQFILSSKKLLLSDSGFYLCAWSDGAGTSTEAFFGQGTRLTVV.

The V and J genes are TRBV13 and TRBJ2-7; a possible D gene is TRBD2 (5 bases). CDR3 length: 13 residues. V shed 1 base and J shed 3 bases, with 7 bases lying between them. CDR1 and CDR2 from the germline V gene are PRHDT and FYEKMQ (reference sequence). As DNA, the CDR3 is TGTGCCAGCAGCTTAGCGGGGAGCTACGAGCAGTACTTC. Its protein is CASSLAGSYEQYF.

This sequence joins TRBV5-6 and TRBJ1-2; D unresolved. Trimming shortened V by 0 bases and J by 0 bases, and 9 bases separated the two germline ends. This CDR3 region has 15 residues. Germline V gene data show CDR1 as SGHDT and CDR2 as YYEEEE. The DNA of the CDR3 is TGTGCCAGCAGCTTGGTGCAGATTTCTAACTATGGCTACACCTTC. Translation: CASSLVQISNYGYTF.

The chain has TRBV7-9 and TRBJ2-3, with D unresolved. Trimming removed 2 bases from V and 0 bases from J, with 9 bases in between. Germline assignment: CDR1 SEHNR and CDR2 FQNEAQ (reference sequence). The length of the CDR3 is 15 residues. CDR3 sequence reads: CASSLRAVSTDTQYF. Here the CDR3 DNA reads TGTGCCAGCAGCTTAAGGGCCGTTAGCACAGATACGCAGTATTTT.

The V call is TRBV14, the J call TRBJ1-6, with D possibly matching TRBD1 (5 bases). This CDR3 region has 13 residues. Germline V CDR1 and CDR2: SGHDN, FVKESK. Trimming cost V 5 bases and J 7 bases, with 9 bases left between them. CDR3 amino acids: CASSRGRNSPLHF. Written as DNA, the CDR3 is TGTGCCAGCAGCAGGGGAAGAAATTCACCCCTCCACTTT. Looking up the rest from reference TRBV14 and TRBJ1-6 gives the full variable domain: EAGVTQFPSHSVIEKGQTVTLRCDPISGHDNLYWYRRVMGKEIKFLLHFVKESKQDESGMPNNRFLAERTGGTYSTLKVQPAELEDSGVYFCASSRGRNSPLHFGNGTRLTVT.

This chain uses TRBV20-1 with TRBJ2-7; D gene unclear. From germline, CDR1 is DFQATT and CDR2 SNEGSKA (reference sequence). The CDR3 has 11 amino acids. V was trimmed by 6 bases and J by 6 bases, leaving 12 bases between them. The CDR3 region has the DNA TGCAGTGCAACCAAATTCGGCGAGCAGTACTTC. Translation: CSATKFGEQYF.

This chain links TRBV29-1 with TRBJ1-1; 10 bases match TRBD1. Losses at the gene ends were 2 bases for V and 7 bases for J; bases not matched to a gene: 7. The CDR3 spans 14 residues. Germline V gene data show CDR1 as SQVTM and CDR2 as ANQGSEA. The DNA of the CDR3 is TGCAGCGTTGAATCCGGGACAGGGGAAAGTGAAGCTTTCTTT. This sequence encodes CSVESGTGESEAFF.